The 32 T cell receptor beta chains below all came from one sample that was sequenced in a study of OX40 agonist ivuxolimab in advanced cancers. Repertoires were generated with immunoSEQ multiplex PCR, while TCRdb's copy carries only in-frame clones and drops some. The data hold approximately 50,000 clones, with 75% to 90% observed a single time. The input for sequencing was CD4+ or CD8+ T cells sorted from blood, taken in a trial of the OX40 agonist ivuxolimab. All receptors come from an adult with an advanced solid tumor such as melanoma, head and neck, liver or kidney cancer.

The rearrangement uses TRBV6-4 and TRBJ2-2, with TRBD2 matching 10 bases. The CDR3 contains 20 residues. Trimming cost V 2 bases and J 6 bases; bases outside gene matches: 18. CDR1 and CDR2 from the germline V gene are MRHNA and SNTAGT. CDR3 sequence (DNA): TGTGCCAGCAGTGACCCGGTTAGGCTAGCGGGAGTTCCTACTCCCGGGGAGCTGTTTTTT. This codes for CASSDPVRLAGVPTPGELFF.

The CDR3 protein is CASAPTGGYEQYF. CDR3 nucleotide sequence: TGTGCCAGTGCCCCGACAGGGGGCTACGAGCAGTACTTC. The chain uses TRBV9 and TRBJ2-7; 9 nucleotides align to TRBD1. The germline CDR1 and CDR2 sequences are SGDLS and YYNGEE. V gave up 8 bases and J gave up 3 bases; unmatched junction bases: 6. The CDR3 is 13 residues long. The complete variable domain, with remaining parts taken from reference TRBV9 and TRBJ2-7, reads DSGVTQTPKHLITATGQRVTLRCSPRSGDLSVYWYQQSLDQGLQFLIQYYNGEERAKGNILERFSAQQFPDLHSELNLSSLELGDSALYFCASAPTGGYEQYFGPGTRLTVT.

The V gene is TRBV2, the J gene TRBJ2-7, with TRBD2 matching over 9 bases. The junction had 9 bases not matched to a gene; V was cut back by 7 bases and J by 2 bases. The length of the CDR3 is 15 residues. From germline, CDR1 is SNHLY and CDR2 FYNNEI. CDR3 loop: CASKDLAGATYEQYF. Written as DNA, the CDR3 is TGTGCCAGCAAGGATTTAGCGGGAGCAACCTACGAGCAGTACTTC. Using reference TRBV2 and TRBJ2-7 for the parts outside the CDR3, the full variable domain is EPEVTQTPSHQVTQMGQEVILRCVPISNHLYFYWYRQILGQKVEFLVSFYNNEISEKSEIFDDQFSVERPDGSNFTLKIRSTKLEDSAMYFCASKDLAGATYEQYFGPGTRLTVT.

V usage is TRBV5-1 and J usage is TRBJ2-5; D may correspond to TRBD1 or TRBD2 (6 bases each). CDR1 is SGHRS, CDR2 YFSETQ, per germline. V lost 1 base, J lost 3 bases, and 16 bases lay in between. This CDR3 region has 16 residues. This CDR3 is CASSLLGGAMEETQYF. CDR3 coding DNA: TGCGCCAGCAGCTTGTTGGGGGGCGCAATGGAAGAGACCCAGTACTTC. The full variable domain, completed using reference TRBV5-1 and TRBJ2-5, is KAGVTQTPRYLIKTRGQQVTLSCSPISGHRSVSWYQQTPGQGLQFLFEYFSETQRNKGNFPGRFSGRQFSNSRSEMNVSTLELGDSALYLCASSLLGGAMEETQYFGPGTRLLVL.

This chain joins TRBV27 and TRBJ2-7; 8 bases fit TRBD2. The CDR3 extends over 15 amino acids. V lost 2 bases to trimming and J lost 3 bases; unmatched junction nucleotides: 6. Germline values: CDR1 MNHEY, CDR2 SMNVEV (reference sequence). CDR3 nucleotides: TGTGCCAGCAGTTTAGAGGGACTAGGGCGCTACGAGCAGTACTTC. This codes for CASSLEGLGRYEQYF.

The V gene is TRBV4-1, the J gene TRBJ2-2; D remains unclear. V was shortened by 0 bases and J by 4 bases, with 6 bases between the two germline ends. This CDR3 is built from 14 residues. Germline V gene lookup returns CDR1 MGHRA and CDR2 YSYEKL. This CDR3 reads CASSQDRATGELFF. The CDR3 coding sequence is TGCGCCAGCAGCCAAGATCGGGCCACCGGGGAGCTGTTTTTT.

The genes are TRBV9 and TRBJ2-6; D call uncertain. Trimming took off 0 bases at V and 0 bases at J, with 13 bases between the two ends. From germline, CDR1 is SGDLS and CDR2 YYNGEE. The CDR3 runs 18 residues. In DNA form, the CDR3 reads TGTGCCAGCAGCGTAGCCCTCTCCCGGAGCTCTGGGGCCAACGTCCTGACTTTC. Its translation is CASSVALSRSSGANVLTF.

The chain combines TRBV2 with TRBJ1-1, with a tentative D call TRBD1 (6 bases). From germline, CDR1 is SNHLY and CDR2 FYNNEI. The CDR3 extends over 15 amino acids. V lost 8 bases and J 4 bases, leaving 20 bases between the germline ends. The CDR3 spells CASRGRTGPGTEAFF. Here the CDR3 DNA reads TGTGCCAGCCGGGGCCGAACAGGGCCGGGCACTGAAGCTTTCTTT.

This chain uses TRBV5-6 with TRBJ1-1; D is ambiguous. The ends were cut back, 0 bases at V and 2 bases at J, with 8 bases in the middle. CDR3 length: 14 amino acids. Germline V gene sequence: CDR1 SGHDT, CDR2 YYEEEE. CDR3 protein: CASSLGGRNTEAFF. The DNA of the CDR3 is TGTGCCAGCAGCTTGGGAGGTAGAAACACTGAAGCTTTCTTT.

V usage is TRBV18 and J usage is TRBJ2-1; 7 nucleotides match TRBD2. Germline V gives CDR1 KGHSH, CDR2 LQKENI. V shed 6 bases, J shed 9 bases, and the junction held 14 bases outside the gene matches. This CDR3 comprises 15 residues. CDR3 loop: CASSPLVAGAGEQFF. The CDR3 region has the DNA TGTGCCAGCTCCCCTTTGGTGGCGGGAGCGGGTGAGCAGTTCTTC.

The CDR3 coding sequence is TGTGCCAGCTCTGAGACAGATTACTCCTACGAGCAGTACTTC. This encodes CASSETDYSYEQYF. The V call is TRBV27, the J call TRBJ2-7; weak D call: TRBD1 (5 bases). Germline CDR1 is MNHEY and CDR2 is SMNVEV (reference sequence). The CDR3 loop spans 14 amino acids. Trimming pared 8 bases from V and 0 bases from J, leaving 14 bases between.

This clone was seen only once. At one end, the junction sequence differs from germline, possibly due to a read error. Other DNA sequences in the same sample also yield this CDR3. The chain is built from TRBV28 and TRBJ2-6, with D perhaps TRBD1 or TRBD2 (5 bases each). Germline CDR1 is MDHEN and CDR2 is SYDVKM. This CDR3 is 15 amino acids long. For the CDR3, the DNA is TGTGCCAGTAGTTCCCTGGGGGCTGGGGCCAACGTCCTGACTTTC. This encodes CASSSLGAGANVLTF.

The chain employs TRBV28 and TRBJ1-2; no clear D gene. The germline V and J ends were trimmed by 7 bases and 2 bases, with 11 bases remaining between them. CDR3 length: 13 residues. The V gene's germline CDR1 is MDHEN and CDR2 SYDVKM. CDR3 residues: CASNRGGNYGYTF. The CDR3 DNA reads TGTGCCAGCAATCGGGGAGGGAACTATGGCTACACCTTC.

This clone was counted once. The V gene is TRBV7-2, the J gene TRBJ2-1; maybe TRBD1 (5 bases). V lost 3 bases to trimming and J lost 7 bases, with 16 bases between them. The CDR3 extends over 15 amino acids. Germline V lookup: CDR1 SGHTA, CDR2 FQGNSA. The DNA of the CDR3 is TGTGCCAGCAGCTTTACGGCAGGGAACGGGAATGAGCAGTTCTTC. This encodes CASSFTAGNGNEQFF.

About this clone itself: At one boundary the junction diverges from the germline segment, which might be a read error. This chain links TRBV28 with TRBJ2-1, with D possibly called TRBD1 or TRBD2 (6 bases each). CDR1 and CDR2 (germline): MDHEN, SYDVKM. The CDR3 spans 16 residues. The DNA of the CDR3 is TGTGCCAGCAGTTTCTTGGGATATCCATCGAGGGGGGAACTGGTCTTC. It encodes CASSFLGYPSRGELVF.

The chain links TRBV11-2 to TRBJ2-5; the D is unclear. Trimming left V 5 bases short and J 1 base short, with 8 bases between. This CDR3 is 13 amino acids long. CDR1 SGHAT and CDR2 FQNNGV come from the germline V gene. CDR3 loop: CASSLAIQETQYF. The CDR3 region has the DNA TGTGCCAGCAGCCTTGCCATCCAAGAGACCCAGTACTTC.

V gene TRBV19 combines with J gene TRBJ1-6; D is undetermined. Germline CDR1 is LNHDA and CDR2 is SQIVND (reference sequence). The CDR3 is 13 residues long. Trimming took off 4 bases at V and 14 bases at J, with 15 bases between the two ends. For the CDR3, the DNA is TGTGCCAGTAGTAAGATGCTTCCTTCGTCCCTCCACTTT. Translated: CASSKMLPSSLHF.

The chain combines TRBV5-1 with TRBJ2-2; 9 bases align to TRBD1. Losses at the gene ends were 4 bases for V and 0 bases for J; bases not matched to a gene: 10. The CDR3 contains 18 residues. Looked up from germline, CDR1 is SGHRS and CDR2 is YFSETQ. The CDR3 DNA reads TGCGCCAGCAGCCGCACAAAACAGGGGGCCACGAACACCGGGGAGCTGTTTTTT. It yields the protein CASSRTKQGATNTGELFF.

CDR3 region: CASSISTDTQYF. DNA for the CDR3: TGTGCCAGCAGCATATCAACAGATACGCAGTATTTT. This chain uses TRBV7-9 with TRBJ2-3; D is unclear. The CDR3 covers 12 residues. Trimming cost V 5 bases and J 3 bases, with 6 bases left between them. CDR1 SEHNR and CDR2 FQNEAQ come from the germline V gene (reference sequence).

This chain connects TRBV7-2 to TRBJ1-3; TRBD1 might be the D (6 bases). The CDR3 length is 18 residues. V was pared by 5 bases and J by 3 bases, with 23 bases between. From germline, CDR1 is SGHTA and CDR2 FQGNSA. The CDR3 DNA reads as TGTGCCAGCAGCCAGTATACCCGGGCCAGGGGATTTGGAAACACCATATATTTT. Residues: CASSQYTRARGFGNTIYF. Full variable domain (rest looked up from reference TRBV7-2 and TRBJ1-3): GAGVSQSPSNKVTEKGKDVELRCDPISGHTALYWYRQSLGQGLEFLIYFQGNSAPDKSGLPSDRFSAERTGGSVSTLTIQRTQQEDSAVYLCASSQYTRARGFGNTIYFGEGSWLTVV.

This clone was seen only a few times. This chain joins TRBV29-1 and TRBJ1-1, with 7 bases identical to TRBD1. The CDR3 covers 13 residues. In germline, CDR1 is SQVTM, CDR2 ANQGSEA. CDR3 amino acids: CRIGDREGTEAFF. The CDR3 DNA reads TGCAGGATTGGTGACAGGGAGGGGACTGAAGCTTTCTTT.

This chain connects TRBV27 to TRBJ1-2; D may be TRBD1 (5 bases). The V and J ends lost 4 bases and 7 bases respectively, with 19 bases between them. The CDR3 is 15 residues long. Germline assignment: CDR1 MNHEY and CDR2 SMNVEV (reference sequence). The CDR3 spells CASSSWAADGGGYTF. The CDR3 DNA reads as TGTGCCAGCAGTTCTTGGGCGGCGGACGGGGGTGGCTACACCTTC.

The chain joins TRBV27 to TRBJ1-4; 8 nucleotides align to TRBD1. Germline V lookup: CDR1 MNHEY, CDR2 SMNVEV (reference sequence). The length of the CDR3 is 14 residues. J lost 8 bases, V lost 6 bases, and 8 bases had no gene match. In DNA, the CDR3 is TGTGCCAGCAGGAGGACAGGGTTTGGGGAAAAACTGTTTTTT. Translated, it gives CASRRTGFGEKLFF.

The rearrangement joins TRBV5-1 to TRBJ2-6; maybe TRBD2 (6 bases). The ends were cut back, 4 bases at V and 0 bases at J, with 14 bases in the middle. Germline assignment: CDR1 SGHRS and CDR2 YFSETQ. This CDR3 is built from 17 residues. The CDR3 sequence: CASSPHRGDSGANVLTF. The DNA of the CDR3 is TGCGCCAGCAGCCCCCACCGCGGGGACTCTGGGGCCAACGTCCTGACTTTC.

V and J are TRBV18 and TRBJ2-1, with a tentative D call TRBD1 (5 bases). Trimming shortened V by 3 bases and J by 5 bases, and 14 bases separated the two germline ends. CDR3 size: 15 residues. Per the germline V gene, CDR1 is KGHSH and CDR2 is LQKENI. DNA for the CDR3: TGTGCCAGCTCACCGGGTCTGACAGTGGACAATGAGCAGTTCTTC. It specifies CASSPGLTVDNEQFF. Variable domain in full (rest from reference TRBV18 and TRBJ2-1): NAGVMQNPRHLVRRRGQEARLRCSPMKGHSHVYWYRQLPEEGLKFMVYLQKENIIDESGMPKERFSAEFPKEGPSILRIQQVVRGDSAAYFCASSPGLTVDNEQFFGPGTRLTVL.

The J gene is TRBJ2-7, the V gene TRBV13; possibly TRBD1 for D (5 bases). The germline V and J ends were trimmed by 5 bases and 4 bases, with 18 bases remaining between them. Germline CDR1 reads PRHDT; CDR2 reads FYEKMQ (reference sequence). The CDR3 is 15 amino acids. CDR3 region: CASSPSLPGRYEQYF. The CDR3 DNA sequence: TGTGCCAGCAGCCCAAGTCTCCCAGGGCGGTACGAGCAGTACTTC.

This clone was observed once. The chain couples TRBV30 to TRBJ2-3, with 8 bases matching TRBD2. The V segment lost 3 bases and the J segment 2 bases; nucleotides outside the gene matches: 7. The CDR3 is made up of 15 amino acids. The V gene's germline CDR1 is GTSNPN and CDR2 SVGIG (reference sequence). In DNA form, the CDR3 reads TGTGCCTGGAGGAGGGGGACTAGTCACACAGATACGCAGTATTTT. As protein: CAWRRGTSHTDTQYF. Looking up the rest from reference TRBV30 and TRBJ2-3 gives the full variable domain: SQTIHQWPATLVQPVGSPLSLECTVEGTSNPNLYWYRQAAGRGLQLLFYSVGIGQISSEVPQNLSASRPQDRQFILSSKKLLLSDSGFYLCAWRRGTSHTDTQYFGPGTRLTVL.

The chain carries TRBV5-1 and TRBJ2-5; D is uncertain. This CDR3 is built from 14 residues. V shed 1 base and J shed 6 bases, with 13 bases lying between them. Germline CDR1 and CDR2: SGHRS and YFSETQ. The CDR3 nucleotides are TGCGCCAGCAGCTTGATAACACGTCAGAAGACCCAGTACTTC. Translated: CASSLITRQKTQYF.

This chain joins TRBV2 and TRBJ1-5; no clear D gene. The V gene's germline CDR1 is SNHLY and CDR2 FYNNEI. CDR3 length: 12 residues. Trimming pared 3 bases from V and 6 bases from J, leaving 6 bases between. The CDR3 nucleotides are TGTGCCAGCAGTGATAGAATTCAGCCCCAGCATTTT. Encoded protein: CASSDRIQPQHF.

This clone appeared once. The CDR3 DNA reads as TGTGCCAGCAGCCCAACACGGTTGGATACGCAGTATTTT. Its translation is CASSPTRLDTQYF. The rearrangement links TRBV11-3 to TRBJ2-3; D not certain. The ends were cut back, 5 bases at V and 6 bases at J, with 12 bases in the middle. Germline CDR1 is SGHNT and CDR2 is YENEEA. The CDR3 runs 13 residues.

This clone was seen more than once but under ten times. The CDR3 DNA reads TGTGCCAGCAGCCCCAGTCTAGCGGAGAGGACTACGAGCCGGCGGCAGTACTTC. It is translated as CASSPSLAERTTSRRQYF. The chain couples TRBV7-2 to TRBJ2-7; 7 nucleotides agree with TRBD2. The CDR3 has 18 amino acids. V shed 5 bases and J 9 bases; nucleotides not matched to a gene: 25. In germline, CDR1 is SGHTA, CDR2 FQGNSA.

This clone was observed a single time. The chain employs TRBV2 and TRBJ1-4; D is possibly TRBD1 (5 bases). There are 12 residues in the CDR3. The ends were cut back, 6 bases at V and 8 bases at J, with 10 bases in the middle. The germline V gene encodes CDR1 SNHLY and CDR2 FYNNEI. DNA of the CDR3: TGTGCCAGCAGAACAGGTTTAGAAAAACTGTTTTTT. Translating it yields CASRTGLEKLFF.